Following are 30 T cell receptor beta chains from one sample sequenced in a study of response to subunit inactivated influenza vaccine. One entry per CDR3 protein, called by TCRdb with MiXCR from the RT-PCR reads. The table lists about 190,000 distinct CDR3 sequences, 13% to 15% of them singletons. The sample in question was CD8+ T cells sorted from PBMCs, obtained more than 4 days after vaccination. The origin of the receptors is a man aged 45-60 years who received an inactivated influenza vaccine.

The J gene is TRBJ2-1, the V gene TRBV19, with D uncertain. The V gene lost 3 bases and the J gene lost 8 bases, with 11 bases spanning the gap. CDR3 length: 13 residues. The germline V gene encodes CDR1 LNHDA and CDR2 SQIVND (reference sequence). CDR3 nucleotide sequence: TGTGCCAGTAGTATCACTCAGACCGATGAGCAGTTCTTC. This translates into CASSITQTDEQFF.

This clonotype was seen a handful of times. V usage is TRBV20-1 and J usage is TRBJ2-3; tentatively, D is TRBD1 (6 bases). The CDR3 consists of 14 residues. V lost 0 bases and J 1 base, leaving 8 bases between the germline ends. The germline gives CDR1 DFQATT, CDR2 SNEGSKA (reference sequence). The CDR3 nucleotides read TGCAGTGCTAGAGATCCAGGGGGCACAGATACGCAGTATTTT. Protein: CSARDPGGTDTQYF.

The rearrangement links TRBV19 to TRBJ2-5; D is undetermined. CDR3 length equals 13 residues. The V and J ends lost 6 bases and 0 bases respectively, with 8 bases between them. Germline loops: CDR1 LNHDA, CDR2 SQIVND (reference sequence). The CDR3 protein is CASRSKDQETQYF. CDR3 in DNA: TGTGCCAGTAGGTCGAAGGACCAAGAGACCCAGTACTTC.

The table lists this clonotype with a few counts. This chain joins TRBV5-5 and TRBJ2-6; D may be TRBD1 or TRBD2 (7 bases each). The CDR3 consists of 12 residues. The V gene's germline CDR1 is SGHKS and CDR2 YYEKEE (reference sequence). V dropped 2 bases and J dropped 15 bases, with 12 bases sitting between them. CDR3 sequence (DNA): TGTGCCAGCAGCTTTGACAGGGAGGGCCTGACTTTC. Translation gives CASSFDREGLTF.

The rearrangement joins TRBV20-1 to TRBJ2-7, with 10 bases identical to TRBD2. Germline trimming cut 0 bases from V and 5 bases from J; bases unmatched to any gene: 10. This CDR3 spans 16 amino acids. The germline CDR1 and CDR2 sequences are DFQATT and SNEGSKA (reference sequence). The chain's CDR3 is CSARDGASGSPHEQYF. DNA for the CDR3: TGCAGTGCTAGAGATGGGGCTAGCGGGAGTCCCCACGAGCAGTACTTC.

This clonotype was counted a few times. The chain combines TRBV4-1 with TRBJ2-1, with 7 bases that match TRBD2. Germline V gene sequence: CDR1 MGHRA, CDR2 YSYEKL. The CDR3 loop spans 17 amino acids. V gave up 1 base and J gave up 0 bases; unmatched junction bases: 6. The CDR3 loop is CASSQAFGGSSYNEQFF. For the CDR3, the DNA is TGCGCCAGCAGCCAAGCTTTTGGCGGGAGCTCCTACAATGAGCAGTTCTTC.

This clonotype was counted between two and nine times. CDR3 bases: TGTGCCAGCAGTGACGGGACAGGGGGCGGCGAGCAGTACTTC. Its protein is CASSDGTGGGEQYF. V usage is TRBV2 and J usage is TRBJ2-7, with 12 positions matching TRBD1. CDR1 SNHLY and CDR2 FYNNEI come from the germline V gene. The CDR3 covers 14 residues. J was trimmed by 6 bases and V by 3 bases; bases with no gene match: 3.

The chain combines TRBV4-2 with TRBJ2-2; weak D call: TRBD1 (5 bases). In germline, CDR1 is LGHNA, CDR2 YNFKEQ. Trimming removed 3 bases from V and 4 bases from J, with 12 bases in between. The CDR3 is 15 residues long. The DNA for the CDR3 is TGTGCCAGCAGCCACCGACAGCTCAGCACCGGGGAGCTGTTTTTT. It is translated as CASSHRQLSTGELFF.

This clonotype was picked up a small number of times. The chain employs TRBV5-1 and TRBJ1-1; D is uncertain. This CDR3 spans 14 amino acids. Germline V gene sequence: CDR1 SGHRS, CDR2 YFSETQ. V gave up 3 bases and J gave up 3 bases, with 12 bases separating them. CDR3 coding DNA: TGCGCCAGCAGCTGGACCCCGGAGGACACTGAAGCTTTCTTT. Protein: CASSWTPEDTEAFF.

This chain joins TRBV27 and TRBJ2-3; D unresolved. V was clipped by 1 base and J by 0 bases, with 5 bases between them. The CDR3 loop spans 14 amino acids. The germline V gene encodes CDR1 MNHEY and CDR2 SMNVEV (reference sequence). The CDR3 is CASSLLMSTDTQYF. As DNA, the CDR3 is TGTGCCAGCAGTTTATTAATGAGCACAGATACGCAGTATTTT.

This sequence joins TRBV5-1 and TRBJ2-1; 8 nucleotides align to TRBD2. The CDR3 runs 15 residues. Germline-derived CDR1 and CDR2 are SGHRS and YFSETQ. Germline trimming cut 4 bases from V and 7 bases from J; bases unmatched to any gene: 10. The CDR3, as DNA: TGCGCCAGCAGCGGGAGCGGGGGCCACTTTAATGAGCAGTTCTTC. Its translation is CASSGSGGHFNEQFF.

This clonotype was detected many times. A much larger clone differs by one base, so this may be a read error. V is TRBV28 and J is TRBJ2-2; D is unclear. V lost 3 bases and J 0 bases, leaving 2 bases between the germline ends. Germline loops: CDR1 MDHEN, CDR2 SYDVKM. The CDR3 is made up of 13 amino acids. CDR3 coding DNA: TGTGCCAGCAGTTTTACGAACACCGGGGAGCTGTTTTTT. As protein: CASSFTNTGELFF.

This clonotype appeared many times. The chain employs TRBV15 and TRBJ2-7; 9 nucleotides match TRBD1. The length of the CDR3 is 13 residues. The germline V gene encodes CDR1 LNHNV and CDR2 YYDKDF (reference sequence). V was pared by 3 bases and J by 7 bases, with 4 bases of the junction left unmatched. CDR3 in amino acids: CATSSKTGGEQYF. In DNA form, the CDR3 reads TGTGCCACCAGCAGTAAGACAGGGGGAGAGCAGTACTTC. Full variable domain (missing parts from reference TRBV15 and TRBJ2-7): DAMVIQNPRYQVTQFGKPVTLSCSQTLNHNVMYWYQQKSSQAPKLLFHYYDKDFNNEADTPDNFQSRRPNTSFCFLDIRSPGLGDTAMYLCATSSKTGGEQYFGPGTRLTVT.

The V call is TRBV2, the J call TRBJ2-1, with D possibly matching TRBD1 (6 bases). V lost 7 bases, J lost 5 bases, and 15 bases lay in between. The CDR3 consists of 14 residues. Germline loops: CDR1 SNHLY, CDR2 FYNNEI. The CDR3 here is CASNLRGQHNEQFF. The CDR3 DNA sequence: TGTGCCAGCAACCTTCGGGGACAACACAATGAGCAGTTCTTC.

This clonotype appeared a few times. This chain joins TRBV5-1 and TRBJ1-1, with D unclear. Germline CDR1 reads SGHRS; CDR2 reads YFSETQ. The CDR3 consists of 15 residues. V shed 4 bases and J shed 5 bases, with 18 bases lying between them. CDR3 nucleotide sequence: TGCGCCAGCAGCCCGGGTGGAGTGCCGATTACTGAAGCTTTCTTT. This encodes CASSPGGVPITEAFF.

This CDR3 is CASSRYQSNTGELFF. The CDR3 bases are TGTGCCAGCAGCCGCTACCAATCGAACACCGGGGAGCTGTTTTTT. The J gene is TRBJ2-2, the V gene TRBV7-6, with no clear D. V lost 5 bases and J 0 bases, leaving 10 bases between the germline ends. Per the germline V gene, CDR1 is SGHVS and CDR2 is FNYEAQ. The CDR3 spans 15 residues.

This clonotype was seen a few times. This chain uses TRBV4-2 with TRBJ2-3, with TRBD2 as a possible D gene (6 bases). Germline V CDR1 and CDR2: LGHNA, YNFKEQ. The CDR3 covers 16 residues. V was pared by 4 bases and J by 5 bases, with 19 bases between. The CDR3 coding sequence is TGTGCCAGCAGCCGACCCCCGGGGGAACCTAAAGATACGCAGTATTTT. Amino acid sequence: CASSRPPGEPKDTQYF.

The CDR3 is CASSLSGAGYGYTF. The DNA for the CDR3 is TGTGCCAGCAGTCTGTCCGGGGCGGGGTATGGCTACACCTTC. This rearrangement joins TRBV6-1 to TRBJ1-2, with a weak D call TRBD1 (5 bases). Germline assignment: CDR1 MNHNS and CDR2 SASEGT. The germline V and J ends were trimmed by 5 bases and 5 bases, with 15 bases remaining between them. The CDR3 is 14 residues long.

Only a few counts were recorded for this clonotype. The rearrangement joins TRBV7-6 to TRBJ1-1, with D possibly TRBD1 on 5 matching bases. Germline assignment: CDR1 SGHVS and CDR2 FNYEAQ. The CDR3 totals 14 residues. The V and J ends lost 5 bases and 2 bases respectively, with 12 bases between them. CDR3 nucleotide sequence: TGTGCCAGCAGCCCAGACGGGACCAACACTGAAGCTTTCTTT. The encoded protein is CASSPDGTNTEAFF.

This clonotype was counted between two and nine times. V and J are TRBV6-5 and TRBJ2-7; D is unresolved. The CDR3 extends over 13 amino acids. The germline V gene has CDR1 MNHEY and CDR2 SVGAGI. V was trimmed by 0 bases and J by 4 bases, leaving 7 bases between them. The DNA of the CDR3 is TGTGCCAGCAGTTACTCAGGCCCGTACGAGCAGTACTTC. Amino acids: CASSYSGPYEQYF.

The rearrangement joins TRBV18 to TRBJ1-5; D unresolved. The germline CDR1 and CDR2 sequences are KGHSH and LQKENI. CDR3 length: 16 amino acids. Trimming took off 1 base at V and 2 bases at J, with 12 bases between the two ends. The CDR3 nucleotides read TGTGCCAGCTCACCACTCCCACCCAGCCGCAATCAGCCCCAGCATTTT. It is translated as CASSPLPPSRNQPQHF. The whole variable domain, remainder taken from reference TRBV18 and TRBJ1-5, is NAGVMQNPRHLVRRRGQEARLRCSPMKGHSHVYWYRQLPEEGLKFMVYLQKENIIDESGMPKERFSAEFPKEGPSILRIQQVVRGDSAAYFCASSPLPPSRNQPQHFGDGTRLSIL.

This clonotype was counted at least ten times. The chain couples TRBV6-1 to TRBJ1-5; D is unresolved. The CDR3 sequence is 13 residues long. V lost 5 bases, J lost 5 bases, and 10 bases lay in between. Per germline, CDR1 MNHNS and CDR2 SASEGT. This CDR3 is CASSPGSHQPQHF. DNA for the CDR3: TGTGCCAGCAGTCCGGGATCCCATCAGCCCCAGCATTTT.

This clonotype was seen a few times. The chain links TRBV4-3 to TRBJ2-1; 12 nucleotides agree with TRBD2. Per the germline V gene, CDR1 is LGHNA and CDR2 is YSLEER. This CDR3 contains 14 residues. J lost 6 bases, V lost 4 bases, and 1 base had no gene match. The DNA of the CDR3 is TGCGCCAGCAGCCGACTAGCGGGAGTCAATGAGCAGTTCTTC. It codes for CASSRLAGVNEQFF.

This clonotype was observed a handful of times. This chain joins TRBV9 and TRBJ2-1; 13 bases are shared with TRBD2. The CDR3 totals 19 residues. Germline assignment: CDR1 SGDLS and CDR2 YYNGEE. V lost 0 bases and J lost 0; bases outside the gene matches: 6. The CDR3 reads CASSVGLAGGTSSYNEQFF. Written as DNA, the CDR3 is TGTGCCAGCAGCGTAGGACTAGCGGGAGGTACTAGCTCCTACAATGAGCAGTTCTTC. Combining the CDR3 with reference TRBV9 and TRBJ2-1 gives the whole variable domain DSGVTQTPKHLITATGQRVTLRCSPRSGDLSVYWYQQSLDQGLQFLIQYYNGEERAKGNILERFSAQQFPDLHSELNLSSLELGDSALYFCASSVGLAGGTSSYNEQFFGPGTRLTVL.

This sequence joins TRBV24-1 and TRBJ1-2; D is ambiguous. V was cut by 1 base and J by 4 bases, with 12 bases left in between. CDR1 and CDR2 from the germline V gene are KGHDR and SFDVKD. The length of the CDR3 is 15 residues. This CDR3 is CATSDFPAGCYGYTF. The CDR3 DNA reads TGTGCCACCAGTGATTTCCCGGCAGGTTGCTATGGCTACACCTTC.

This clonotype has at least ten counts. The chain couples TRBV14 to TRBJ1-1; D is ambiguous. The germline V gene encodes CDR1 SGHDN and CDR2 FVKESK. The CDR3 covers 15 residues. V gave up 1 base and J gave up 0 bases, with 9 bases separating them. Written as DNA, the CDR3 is TGTGCCAGCAGCCAAGTTTCGGGGTTGAACACTGAAGCTTTCTTT. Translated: CASSQVSGLNTEAFF.

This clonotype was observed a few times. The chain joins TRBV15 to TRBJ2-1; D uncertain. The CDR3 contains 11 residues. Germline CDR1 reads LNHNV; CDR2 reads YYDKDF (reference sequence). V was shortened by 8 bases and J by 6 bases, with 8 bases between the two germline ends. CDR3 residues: CATSPGNEQFF. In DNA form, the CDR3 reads TGTGCCACCTCTCCCGGCAATGAGCAGTTCTTC.

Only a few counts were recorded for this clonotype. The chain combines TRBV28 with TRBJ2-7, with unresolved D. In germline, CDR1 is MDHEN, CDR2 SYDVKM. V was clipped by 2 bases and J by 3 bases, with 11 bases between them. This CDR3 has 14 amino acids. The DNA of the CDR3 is TGTGCCAGCAGTTTACCCCGGGTACGCTACGAGCAGTACTTC. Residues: CASSLPRVRYEQYF.

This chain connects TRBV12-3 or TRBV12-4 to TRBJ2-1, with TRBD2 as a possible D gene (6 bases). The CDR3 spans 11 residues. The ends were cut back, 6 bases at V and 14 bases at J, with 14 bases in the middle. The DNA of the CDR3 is TGTGCCAGCAGATCCGGGACTGGGGAGTTCTTC. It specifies CASRSGTGEFF.

CDR3 bases: TGTGCCAGCAGCGGAGGGGACCCTGATCAGCCCCAGCATTTT. It yields the protein CASSGGDPDQPQHF. V and J are TRBV9 and TRBJ1-5, with a possible D match to TRBD1 (5 bases). CDR3 length: 14 amino acids. V gave up 3 bases and J gave up 5 bases, with 12 bases separating them. Germline V gene lookup returns CDR1 SGDLS and CDR2 YYNGEE.